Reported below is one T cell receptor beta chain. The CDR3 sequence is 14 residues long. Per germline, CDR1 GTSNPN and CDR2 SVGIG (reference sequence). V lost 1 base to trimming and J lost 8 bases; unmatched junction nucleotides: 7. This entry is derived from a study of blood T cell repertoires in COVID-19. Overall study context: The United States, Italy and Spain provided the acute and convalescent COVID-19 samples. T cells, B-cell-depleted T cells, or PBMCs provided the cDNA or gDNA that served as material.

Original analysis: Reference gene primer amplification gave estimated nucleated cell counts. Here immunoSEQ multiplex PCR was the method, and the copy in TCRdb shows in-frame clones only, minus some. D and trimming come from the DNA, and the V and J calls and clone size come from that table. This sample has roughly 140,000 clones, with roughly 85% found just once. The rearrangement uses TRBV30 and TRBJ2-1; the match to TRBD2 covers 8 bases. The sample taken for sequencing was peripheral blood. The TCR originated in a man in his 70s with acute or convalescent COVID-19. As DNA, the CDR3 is TGTGCCTGGAGTGGAAGCGGGAGTGGGCATGAGCAGTTCTTC. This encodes CAWSGSGSGHEQFF. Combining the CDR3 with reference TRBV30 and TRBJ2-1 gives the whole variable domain SQTIHQWPATLVQPVGSPLSLECTVEGTSNPNLYWYRQAAGRGLQLLFYSVGIGQISSEVPQNLSASRPQDRQFILSSKKLLLSDSGFYLCAWSGSGSGHEQFFGPGTRLTVL.